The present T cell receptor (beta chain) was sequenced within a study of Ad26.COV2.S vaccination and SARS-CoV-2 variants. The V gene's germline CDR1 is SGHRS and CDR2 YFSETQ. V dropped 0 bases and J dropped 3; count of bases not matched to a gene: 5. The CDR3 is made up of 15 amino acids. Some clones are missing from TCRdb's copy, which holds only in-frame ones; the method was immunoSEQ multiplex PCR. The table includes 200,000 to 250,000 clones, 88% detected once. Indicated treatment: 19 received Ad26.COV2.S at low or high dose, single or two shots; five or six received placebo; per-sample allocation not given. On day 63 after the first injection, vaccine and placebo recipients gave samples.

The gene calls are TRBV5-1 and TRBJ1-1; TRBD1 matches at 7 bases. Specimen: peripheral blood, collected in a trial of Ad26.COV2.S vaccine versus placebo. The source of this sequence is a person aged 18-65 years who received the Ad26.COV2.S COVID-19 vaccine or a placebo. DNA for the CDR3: TGCGCCAGCAGCTTGGTGACCACAGGGGACACTGAAGCTTTCTTT. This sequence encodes CASSLVTTGDTEAFF. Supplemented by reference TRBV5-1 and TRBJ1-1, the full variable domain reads KAGVTQTPRYLIKTRGQQVTLSCSPISGHRSVSWYQQTPGQGLQFLFEYFSETQRNKGNFPGRFSGRQFSNSRSEMNVSTLELGDSALYLCASSLVTTGDTEAFFGQGTRLTVV.